This T cell receptor beta chain is drawn from a study of OX40 agonist ivuxolimab in advanced cancers. Using immunoSEQ multiplex PCR, the repertoire was profiled, and TCRdb retains in-frame clones only, with some absent. The data contain roughly 80,000 clones, roughly 82% of them seen just once; the ten biggest clones take up approximately 7%. Trimming at V came to 4 bases and at J to 6 bases, leaving 4 bases not matched to a gene. From germline, CDR1 is SGHRS and CDR2 YFSETQ. The CDR3 consists of 12 residues. The sequence was collected from an adult with an advanced solid tumor such as melanoma, head and neck, liver or kidney cancer. This chain connects TRBV5-1 to TRBJ2-7; 7 bases agree with TRBD2. The sample consisted of CD4+ or CD8+ T cells sorted from blood, taken in a trial of the OX40 agonist ivuxolimab. The CDR3 DNA sequence: TGCGCCAGCAGCGGCCCGGGGGGCGAGCAGTACTTC. As protein: CASSGPGGEQYF.